These 22 T cell receptor beta chains were all obtained from the same sample, sequenced in a study of OX40 agonist ivuxolimab in advanced cancers. This table comes from immunoSEQ multiplex PCR, and its TCRdb copy is limited to in-frame clones, with some not included. Found here are roughly 60,000 clones, just over 85% of them singletons; the top ten hold about 0.8%. The sample in question was CD4+ or CD8+ T cells sorted from blood, obtained in a trial of the OX40 agonist ivuxolimab. The receptors shown here come from an adult with an advanced solid tumor such as melanoma, head and neck, liver or kidney cancer.

The J gene is TRBJ2-6, the V gene TRBV30; D not resolved. The CDR3 covers 13 residues. CDR1 and CDR2 (germline): GTSNPN, SVGIG (reference sequence). V was trimmed by 0 bases and J by 2 bases, leaving 2 bases between them. This CDR3 is CAWSVAGANVLTF. Written as DNA, the CDR3 is TGTGCCTGGAGTGTGGCTGGGGCCAACGTCCTGACTTTC.

This chain uses TRBV5-6 with TRBJ1-6, with D uncertain. Germline V gene data show CDR1 as SGHDT and CDR2 as YYEEEE. V was shortened by 1 base and J by 6 bases, with 11 bases between the two germline ends. This CDR3 spans 15 amino acids. CDR3 bases: TGTGCCAGCAGCTTGATGGGTGGCCCTAATTCACCCCTCCACTTT. As protein: CASSLMGGPNSPLHF.

The CDR3 sequence is CAWSKTPNTEAFF. CDR3 bases: TGTGCCTGGAGTAAAACACCTAACACTGAAGCTTTCTTT. The rearrangement links TRBV30 to TRBJ1-1, with D unresolved. The CDR3 contains 13 residues. Germline V gene lookup returns CDR1 GTSNPN and CDR2 SVGIG (reference sequence). V lost 2 bases, J lost 2 bases, and 9 bases lay in between.

The rearrangement joins TRBV2 to TRBJ1-2; 8 bases map to TRBD1. CDR1 is SNHLY, CDR2 FYNNEI, per germline. J lost 8 bases, V lost 6 bases, and 5 bases had no gene match. CDR3 size: 12 residues. The CDR3 here is CASSLRDRGYTF. For the CDR3, the DNA is TGTGCCAGCAGCCTCAGGGACAGGGGCTACACCTTC.

The V call is TRBV5-1, the J call TRBJ2-5; the match to TRBD2 covers 11 bases. CDR1 and CDR2 (germline): SGHRS, YFSETQ. J gave up 1 base and V 7 bases, and 12 bases lay outside the gene matches. The CDR3 totals 17 residues. CDR3 sequence: CASGGGVTSGAQETQYF. The CDR3 region has the DNA TGCGCCAGCGGTGGCGGCGTGACTAGCGGGGCCCAAGAGACCCAGTACTTC.

The chain uses TRBV5-1 and TRBJ1-1; D is uncertain. CDR1 is SGHRS, CDR2 YFSETQ, per germline. The CDR3 runs 14 residues. V was shortened by 0 bases and J by 2 bases, with 8 bases between the two germline ends. This CDR3 is CASSLASGNTEAFF. CDR3 DNA sequence: TGCGCCAGCAGCTTGGCGTCGGGTAACACTGAAGCTTTCTTT.

This clone was counted a few times. V usage is TRBV7-6 and J usage is TRBJ2-3; tentatively, D is TRBD2 (6 bases). The V and J ends lost 1 base and 0 bases respectively, with 11 bases between them. Germline V gives CDR1 SGHVS, CDR2 FNYEAQ. The CDR3 runs to 16 residues. CDR3 region: CASSLVLGLSTDTQYF. In nucleotides, the CDR3 is TGTGCCAGCAGCTTAGTGTTGGGACTTAGCACAGATACGCAGTATTTT.

The V gene is TRBV5-1, the J gene TRBJ1-3; no firm D call. Deletions cut 0 bases from V and 3 bases from J, with 13 bases between. CDR3 size: 16 residues. In germline, CDR1 is SGHRS, CDR2 YFSETQ. The CDR3, as DNA: TGCGCCAGCAGCTTGGTTGCCGGGTTGGATGGAAACACCATATATTTT. Translating gives CASSLVAGLDGNTIYF.

The rearrangement uses TRBV28 and TRBJ2-2; D not certain. The CDR3 loop spans 14 amino acids. The germline V gene encodes CDR1 MDHEN and CDR2 SYDVKM. The V gene lost 2 bases and the J gene lost 8 bases, with 12 bases spanning the gap. The CDR3 is CASSLLLLRGELFF. The CDR3 DNA reads as TGTGCCAGCAGTTTACTACTTTTACGTGGGGAGCTGTTTTTT.

This clone is medium-sized (0.01 to 0.1%) within its sample. The chain couples TRBV10-3 to TRBJ1-2; 7 bases match TRBD1. The germline V gene encodes CDR1 ENHRY and CDR2 SYGVKD. The CDR3 length is 12 residues. V gave up 6 bases and J gave up 6 bases; unmatched junction bases: 4. The CDR3 bases are TGTGCCATCAGCGGGACAGCTGATGGCTACACCTTC. Protein: CAISGTADGYTF.

This clone was seen only once. J is TRBJ2-7 and V is TRBV19; 8 nucleotides align to TRBD1. Germline V gives CDR1 LNHDA, CDR2 SQIVND (reference sequence). The CDR3 is 17 residues long. The junction had 10 bases not matched to a gene; V was cut back by 0 bases and J by 3 bases. The CDR3 region has the DNA TGTGCCAGTAGTATAGATTGGGGGACAGGAACCTACTACGAGCAGTACTTC. Protein: CASSIDWGTGTYYEQYF. Using reference TRBV19 and TRBJ2-7 for the parts outside the CDR3, the full variable domain is DGGITQSPKYLFRKEGQNVTLSCEQNLNHDAMYWYRQDPGQGLRLIYYSQIVNDFQKGDIAEGYSVSREKKESFPLTVTSAQKNPTAFYLCASSIDWGTGTYYEQYFGPGTRLTVT.

The chain combines TRBV11-2 with TRBJ1-6; 7 bases map to TRBD1. The J segment lost 11 bases and the V segment lost 8 bases, leaving 6 bases of the junction unmatched. Germline V gives CDR1 SGHAT, CDR2 FQNNGV. The CDR3 extends over 12 amino acids. This CDR3 reads CASGGDSPPLHF. The CDR3 DNA sequence: TGTGCCAGCGGGGGGGACAGTCCACCCCTCCACTTT.

The chain is built from TRBV29-1 and TRBJ1-1, with TRBD1 identical over 8 bases. Germline assignment: CDR1 SQVTM and CDR2 ANQGSEA. CDR3 length: 11 amino acids. The V segment lost 4 bases and the J segment 10 bases; nucleotides outside the gene matches: 5. Here the CDR3 DNA reads TGCAGCGTTGGACAGGGGAGGGGAGCTTTCTTT. Its protein is CSVGQGRGAFF.

V gene TRBV28 combines with J gene TRBJ2-7; D gene ambiguous. Germline lookup yields CDR1 MDHEN and CDR2 SYDVKM. This CDR3 is built from 13 residues. The ends were cut back, 5 bases at V and 4 bases at J, with 12 bases in the middle. The CDR3 sequence: CASSPPRVYEQYF. DNA of the CDR3: TGTGCCAGCAGTCCCCCCCGAGTATACGAGCAGTACTTC.

The CDR3 spells CASSFGYEQYF. Written as DNA, the CDR3 is TGTGCCAGCAGTTTCGGGTACGAGCAGTACTTC. The rearrangement uses TRBV28 and TRBJ2-7; D is unresolved. The CDR3 contains 11 residues. Trimming stripped 3 bases from V and 4 bases from J, with 4 bases between. CDR1 MDHEN and CDR2 SYDVKM come from the germline V gene.

This clone was seen only once. CDR3 nucleotides: TGTGCCAGCAGCTTTAACCCAGGGACGGCCACTAATGAAAAACTGTTTTTT. As protein: CASSFNPGTATNEKLFF. The rearrangement links TRBV7-8 to TRBJ1-4, with D perhaps matching TRBD1 (5 bases). This CDR3 region has 17 residues. Trimming removed 3 bases from V and 2 bases from J, with 16 bases in between. Germline CDR1 and CDR2: SGHVS and FQNEAQ.

The rearrangement links TRBV19 to TRBJ1-5; D is unclear. V was shortened by 5 bases and J by 0 bases, with 8 bases between the two germline ends. From germline, CDR1 is LNHDA and CDR2 SQIVND (reference sequence). This CDR3 has 14 amino acids. CDR3 sequence (DNA): TGTGCCAGTAGTTCCCAGATTAGCAATCAGCCCCAGCATTTT. The encoded protein is CASSSQISNQPQHF.

The CDR3 spells CASSQAISVTYNEQFF. CDR3 nucleotide sequence: TGCGCCAGCAGCCAAGCGATTAGCGTCACCTACAATGAGCAGTTCTTC. J is TRBJ2-1 and V is TRBV4-1; TRBD2 is a possible D gene (5 bases). The CDR3 extends over 16 amino acids. Trimming took 1 base from V and 2 from J, leaving 12 bases between them. Looked up from germline, CDR1 is MGHRA and CDR2 is YSYEKL.

The V and J genes are TRBV19 and TRBJ1-5; 10 bases fit TRBD1. J lost 6 bases, V lost 0 bases, and 5 bases had no gene match. Looked up from germline, CDR1 is LNHDA and CDR2 is SQIVND (reference sequence). CDR3 length: 16 residues. DNA for the CDR3: TGTGCCAGTAGTATAGAATGGGACAGGGGAGGTCAGCCCCAGCATTTT. Protein product: CASSIEWDRGGQPQHF. Looking up the rest from reference TRBV19 and TRBJ1-5 gives the full variable domain: DGGITQSPKYLFRKEGQNVTLSCEQNLNHDAMYWYRQDPGQGLRLIYYSQIVNDFQKGDIAEGYSVSREKKESFPLTVTSAQKNPTAFYLCASSIEWDRGGQPQHFGDGTRLSIL.

The CDR3 loop reads CASSAATGAGALTQYF. DNA of the CDR3: TGCGCCAGCAGCGCCGCTACAGGGGCAGGGGCCCTGACCCAGTACTTC. This sequence joins TRBV5-1 and TRBJ2-5, with 7 bases matching TRBD1. CDR1 and CDR2 from the germline V gene are SGHRS and YFSETQ. V lost 4 bases and J lost 7; bases outside the gene matches: 16. The CDR3 contains 16 residues.

This chain uses TRBV19 with TRBJ2-1; D may match TRBD1 or TRBD2 (5 bases each). The germline CDR1 and CDR2 sequences are LNHDA and SQIVND (reference sequence). This CDR3 is built from 17 residues. Trimming pared 4 bases from V and 9 bases from J, leaving 25 bases between. CDR3 loop: CASSREGRGRARGEQFF. In DNA form, the CDR3 reads TGTGCCAGTAGTAGAGAGGGACGGGGCCGCGCGAGGGGTGAGCAGTTCTTC.

This chain joins TRBV10-3 and TRBJ2-2, with D hard to call. The CDR3 is made up of 14 amino acids. Germline V gene sequence: CDR1 ENHRY, CDR2 SYGVKD. With 4 bases removed from V and 2 bases from J, the gap between germline ends came to 8 bases. The CDR3 DNA sequence: TGTGCCATCAGTGCACTGGGTAACACCGGGGAGCTGTTTTTT. Its protein is CAISALGNTGELFF.